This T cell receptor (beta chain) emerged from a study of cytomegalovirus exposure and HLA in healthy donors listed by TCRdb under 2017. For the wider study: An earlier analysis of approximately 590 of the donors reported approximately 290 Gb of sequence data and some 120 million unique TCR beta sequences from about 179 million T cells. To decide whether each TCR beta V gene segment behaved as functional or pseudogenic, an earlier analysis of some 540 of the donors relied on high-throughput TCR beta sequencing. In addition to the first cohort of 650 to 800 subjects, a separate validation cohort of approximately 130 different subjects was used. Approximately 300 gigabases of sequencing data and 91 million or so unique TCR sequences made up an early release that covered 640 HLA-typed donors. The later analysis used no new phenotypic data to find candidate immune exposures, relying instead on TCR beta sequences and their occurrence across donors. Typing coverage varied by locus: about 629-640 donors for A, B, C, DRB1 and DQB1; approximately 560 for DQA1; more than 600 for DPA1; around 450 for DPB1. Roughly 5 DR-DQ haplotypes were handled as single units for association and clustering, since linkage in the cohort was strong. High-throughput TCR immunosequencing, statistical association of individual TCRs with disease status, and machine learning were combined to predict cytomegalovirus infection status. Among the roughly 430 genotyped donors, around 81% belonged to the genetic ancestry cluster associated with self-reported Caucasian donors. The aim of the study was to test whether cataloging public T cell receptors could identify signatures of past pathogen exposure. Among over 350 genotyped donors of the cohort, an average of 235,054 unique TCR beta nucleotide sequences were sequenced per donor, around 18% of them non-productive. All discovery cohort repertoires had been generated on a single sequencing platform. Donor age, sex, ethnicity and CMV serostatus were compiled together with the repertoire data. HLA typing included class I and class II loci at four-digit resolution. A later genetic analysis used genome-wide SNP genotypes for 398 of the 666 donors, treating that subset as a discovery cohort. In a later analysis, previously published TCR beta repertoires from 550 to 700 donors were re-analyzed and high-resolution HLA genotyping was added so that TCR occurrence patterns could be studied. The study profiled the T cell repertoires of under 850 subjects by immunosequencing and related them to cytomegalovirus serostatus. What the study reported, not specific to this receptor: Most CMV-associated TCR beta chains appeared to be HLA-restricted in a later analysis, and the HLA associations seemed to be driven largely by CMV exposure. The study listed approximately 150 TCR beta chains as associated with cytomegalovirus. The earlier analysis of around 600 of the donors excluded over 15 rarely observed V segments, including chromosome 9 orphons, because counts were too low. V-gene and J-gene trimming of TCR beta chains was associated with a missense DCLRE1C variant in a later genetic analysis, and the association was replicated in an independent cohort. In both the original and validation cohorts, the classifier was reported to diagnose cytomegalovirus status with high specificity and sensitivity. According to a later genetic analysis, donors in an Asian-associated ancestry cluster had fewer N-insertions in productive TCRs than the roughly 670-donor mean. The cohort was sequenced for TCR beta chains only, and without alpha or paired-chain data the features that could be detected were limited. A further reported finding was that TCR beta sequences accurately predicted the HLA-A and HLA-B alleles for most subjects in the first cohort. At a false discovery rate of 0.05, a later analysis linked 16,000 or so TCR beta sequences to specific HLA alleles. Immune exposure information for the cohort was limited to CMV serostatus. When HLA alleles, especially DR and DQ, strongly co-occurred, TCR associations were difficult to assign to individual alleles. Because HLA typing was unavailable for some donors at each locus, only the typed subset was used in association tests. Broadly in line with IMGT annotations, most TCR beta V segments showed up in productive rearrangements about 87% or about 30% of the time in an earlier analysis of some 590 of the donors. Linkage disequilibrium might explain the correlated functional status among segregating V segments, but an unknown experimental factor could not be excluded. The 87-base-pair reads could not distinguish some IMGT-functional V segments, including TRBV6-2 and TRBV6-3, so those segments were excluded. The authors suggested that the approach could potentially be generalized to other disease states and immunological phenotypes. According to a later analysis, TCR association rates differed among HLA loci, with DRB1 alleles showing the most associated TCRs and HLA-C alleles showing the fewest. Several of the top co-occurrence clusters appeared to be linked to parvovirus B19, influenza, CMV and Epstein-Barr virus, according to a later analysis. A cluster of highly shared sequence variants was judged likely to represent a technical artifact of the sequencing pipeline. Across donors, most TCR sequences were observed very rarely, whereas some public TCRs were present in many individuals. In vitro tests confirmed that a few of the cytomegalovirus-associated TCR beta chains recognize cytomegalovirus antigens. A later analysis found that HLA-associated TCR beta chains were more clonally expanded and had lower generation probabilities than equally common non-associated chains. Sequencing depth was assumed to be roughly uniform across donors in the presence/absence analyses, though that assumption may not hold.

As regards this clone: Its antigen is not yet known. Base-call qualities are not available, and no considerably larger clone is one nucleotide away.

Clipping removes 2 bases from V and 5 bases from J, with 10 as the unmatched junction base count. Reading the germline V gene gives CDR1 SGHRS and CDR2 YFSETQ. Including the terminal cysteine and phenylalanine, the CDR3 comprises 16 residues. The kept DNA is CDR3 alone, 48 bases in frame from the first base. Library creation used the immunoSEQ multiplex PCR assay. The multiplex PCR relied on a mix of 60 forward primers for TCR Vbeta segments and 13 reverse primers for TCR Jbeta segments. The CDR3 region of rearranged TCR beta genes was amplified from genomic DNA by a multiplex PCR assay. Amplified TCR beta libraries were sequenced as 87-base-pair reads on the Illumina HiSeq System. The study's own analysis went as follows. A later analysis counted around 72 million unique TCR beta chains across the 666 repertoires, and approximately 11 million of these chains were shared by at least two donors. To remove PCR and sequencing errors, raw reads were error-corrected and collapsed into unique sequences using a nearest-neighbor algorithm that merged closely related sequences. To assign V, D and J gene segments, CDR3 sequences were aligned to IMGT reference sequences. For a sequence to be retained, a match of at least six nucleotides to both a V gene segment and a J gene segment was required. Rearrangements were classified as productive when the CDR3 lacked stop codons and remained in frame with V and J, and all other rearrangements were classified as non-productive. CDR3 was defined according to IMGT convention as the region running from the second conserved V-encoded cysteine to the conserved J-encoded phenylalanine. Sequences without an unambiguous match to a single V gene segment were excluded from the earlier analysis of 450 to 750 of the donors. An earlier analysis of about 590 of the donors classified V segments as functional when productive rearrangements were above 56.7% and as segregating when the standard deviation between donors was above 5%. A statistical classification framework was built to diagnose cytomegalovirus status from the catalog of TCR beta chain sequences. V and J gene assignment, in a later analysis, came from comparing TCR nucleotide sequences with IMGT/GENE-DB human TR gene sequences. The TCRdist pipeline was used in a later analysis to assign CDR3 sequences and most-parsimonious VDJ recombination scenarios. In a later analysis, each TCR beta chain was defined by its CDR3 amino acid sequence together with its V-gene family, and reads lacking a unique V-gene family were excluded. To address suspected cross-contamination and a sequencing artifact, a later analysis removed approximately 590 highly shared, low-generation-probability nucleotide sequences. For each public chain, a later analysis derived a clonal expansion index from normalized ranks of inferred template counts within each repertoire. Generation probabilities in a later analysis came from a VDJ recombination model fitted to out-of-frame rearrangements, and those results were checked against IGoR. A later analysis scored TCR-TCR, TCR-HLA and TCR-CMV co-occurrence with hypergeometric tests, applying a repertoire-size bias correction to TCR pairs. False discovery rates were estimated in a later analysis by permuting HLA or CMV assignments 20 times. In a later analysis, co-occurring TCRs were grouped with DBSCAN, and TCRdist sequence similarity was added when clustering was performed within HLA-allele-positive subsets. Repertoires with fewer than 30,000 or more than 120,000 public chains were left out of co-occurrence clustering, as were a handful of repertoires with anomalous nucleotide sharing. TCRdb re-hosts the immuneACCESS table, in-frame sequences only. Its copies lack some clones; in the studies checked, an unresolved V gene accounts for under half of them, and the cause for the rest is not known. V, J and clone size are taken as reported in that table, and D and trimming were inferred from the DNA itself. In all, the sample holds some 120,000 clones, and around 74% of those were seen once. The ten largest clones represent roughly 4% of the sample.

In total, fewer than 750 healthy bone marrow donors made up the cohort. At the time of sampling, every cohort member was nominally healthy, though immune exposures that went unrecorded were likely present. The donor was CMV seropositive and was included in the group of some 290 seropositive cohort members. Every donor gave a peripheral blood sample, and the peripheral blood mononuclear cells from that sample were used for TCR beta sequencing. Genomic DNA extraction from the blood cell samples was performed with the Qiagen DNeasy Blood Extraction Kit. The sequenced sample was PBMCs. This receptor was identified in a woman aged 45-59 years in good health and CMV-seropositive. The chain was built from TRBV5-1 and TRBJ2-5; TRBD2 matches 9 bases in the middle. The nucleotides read TGCGCCAGCAGCTTTAGCGGGGGAGCGTCTCCGGAGACCCAGTACTTC. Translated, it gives CASSFSGGASPETQYF. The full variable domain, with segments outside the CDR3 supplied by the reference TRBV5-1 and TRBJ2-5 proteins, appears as KAGVTQTPRYLIKTRGQQVTLSCSPISGHRSVSWYQQTPGQGLQFLFEYFSETQRNKGNFPGRFSGRQFSNSRSEMNVSTLELGDSALYLCASSFSGGASPETQYFGPGTRLLVL.